Below are 2 T cell receptor beta chains sequenced from a single sample in a study of T cells in Graves' hyperthyroidism and ophthalmopathy. RNA transcripts were the template for amplifying TCR beta CDR3 regions. The TCR CDR3 first-round RT-PCR relied on the HTBI primer set. TCRdb analysed the multiplex PCR reads with MiXCR anew, one entry per CDR3 protein. The repertoire holds about 250,000 distinct CDR3 sequences, with roughly a quarter as singletons. Sequencing was carried out using blood. The receptors derive from a woman in her thirties or forties with Graves' ophthalmopathy.

At least ten counts were recorded for this clonotype. This rearrangement joins TRBV7-6 to TRBJ1-1; D call uncertain. Germline V lookup: CDR1 SGHVS, CDR2 FNYEAQ. The length of the CDR3 is 13 residues. Trimming stripped 5 bases from V and 0 bases from J, with 7 bases between. Here the CDR3 reads CASSRELNTEAFF. The CDR3, as DNA: TGTGCCAGCAGCCGAGAGTTGAACACTGAAGCTTTCTTT.

This clonotype was detected ten times or more. The chain links TRBV12-3 or TRBV12-4 to TRBJ2-3, with D tentatively TRBD2 (6 bases). This CDR3 spans 16 amino acids. V gave up 2 bases and J gave up 10 bases, with 22 bases separating them. This CDR3 is CASSLRGSGAGTAQYF. For the CDR3, the DNA is TGTGCCAGCAGTTTACGTGGGTCGGGAGCCGGGACGGCGCAGTATTTT.